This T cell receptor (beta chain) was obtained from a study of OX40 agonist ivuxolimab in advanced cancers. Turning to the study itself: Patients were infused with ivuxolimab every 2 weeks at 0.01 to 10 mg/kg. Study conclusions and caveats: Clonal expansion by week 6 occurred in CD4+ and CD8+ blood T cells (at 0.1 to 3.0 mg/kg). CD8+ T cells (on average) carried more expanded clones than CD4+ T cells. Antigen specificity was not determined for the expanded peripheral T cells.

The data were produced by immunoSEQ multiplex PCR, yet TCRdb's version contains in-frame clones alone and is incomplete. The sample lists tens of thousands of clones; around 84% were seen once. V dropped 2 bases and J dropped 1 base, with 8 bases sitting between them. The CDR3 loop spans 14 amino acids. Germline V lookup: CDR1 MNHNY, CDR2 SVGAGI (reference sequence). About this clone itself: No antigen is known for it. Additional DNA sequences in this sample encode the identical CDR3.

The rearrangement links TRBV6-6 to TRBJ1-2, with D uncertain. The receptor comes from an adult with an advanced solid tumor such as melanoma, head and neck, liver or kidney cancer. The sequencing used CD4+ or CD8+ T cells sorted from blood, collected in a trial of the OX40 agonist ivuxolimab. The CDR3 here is CASSYGTDNYGYTF. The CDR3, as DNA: TGTGCCAGCAGTTACGGAACAGATAACTATGGCTACACCTTC.